One and the same sample provided the 16 T cell receptor beta chains below, sequenced in a study of T cell responses to AZD1222 COVID-19 vaccine. Generated by immunoSEQ multiplex PCR, the TCRdb table keeps only in-frame clones and is missing some. The sample yields under 200,000 clones, 88% seen once. Specimen: peripheral blood, collected 28 days after the second AZD1222 dose. Every receptor here comes from an adult who received the AZD1222 COVID-19 vaccine.

The rearrangement joins TRBV11-2 to TRBJ1-1, with D uncertain. In germline, CDR1 is SGHAT, CDR2 FQNNGV. Between the trimmed V and J ends, which lost 0 bases and 10 bases, there was a span of 15 bases. The CDR3 covers 14 residues. CDR3 protein: CASSLDGVRSGAFF. The CDR3 nucleotides are TGTGCCAGCAGCTTAGATGGGGTTAGGAGTGGAGCTTTCTTT. The full variable domain, with the rest looked up from reference TRBV11-2 and TRBJ1-1, is EAGVAQSPRYKIIEKRQSVAFWCNPISGHATLYWYQQILGQGPKLLIQFQNNGVVDDSQLPKDRFSAERLKGVDSTLKIQPAKLEDSAVYLCASSLDGVRSGAFFGQGTRLTVV.

CDR3 nucleotides: TGTGCCAGCAGCCAAAATGCCGAATACAATGAGCAGTTCTTC. Amino acid sequence: CASSQNAEYNEQFF. J is TRBJ2-1 and V is TRBV3-1 (or the pseudogene TRBV3-2); D unclear. CDR1 is LGHDT, CDR2 YNNKEL, per germline (reference sequence). CDR3 length: 14 residues. V was clipped by 2 bases and J by 4 bases, with 9 bases between them.

Here the CDR3 reads CASSTRGGPSDTQYF. CDR3 coding DNA: TGTGCCAGCAGCACTCGGGGCGGGCCATCAGATACGCAGTATTTT. The rearrangement uses TRBV6-5 and TRBJ2-3; either TRBD1 or TRBD2 may fit D (5 bases each). This CDR3 has 15 residues. Germline V gene sequence: CDR1 MNHEY, CDR2 SVGAGI. V was clipped by 6 bases and J by 4 bases, with 17 bases between them.

The chain uses TRBV12-3 or TRBV12-4 and TRBJ2-3; D perhaps matches TRBD1 (6 bases). Trimming removed 3 bases at V and 5 bases at J, with 9 bases between. The CDR3 runs 13 residues. The DNA for the CDR3 is TGTGCCAGCAGTTTCAGGGGAATAGATACGCAGTATTTT. This sequence encodes CASSFRGIDTQYF.

The chain employs TRBV10-3 and TRBJ2-1, with 11 nucleotides matching TRBD1. The trim removed 2 bases at V and 13 bases at J, leaving 16 bases unmatched. Germline values: CDR1 ENHRY, CDR2 SYGVKD. The CDR3 covers 17 residues. CDR3 nucleotides: TGTGCCATCAGTGAGGCTGGGACAGGGGGGGCGGCGGGAGACCAGTTCTTC. Protein product: CAISEAGTGGAAGDQFF.

The gene calls are TRBV7-8 and TRBJ1-4; D is unclear. The CDR3 length is 14 residues. The ends were cut back, 0 bases at V and 7 bases at J, with 9 bases in the middle. The germline CDR1 and CDR2 sequences are SGHVS and FQNEAQ. The CDR3 spells CASSLASLGEKLFF. CDR3 DNA: TGTGCCAGCAGCTTAGCAAGTCTGGGTGAAAAACTGTTTTTT.

The J gene is TRBJ1-1, the V gene TRBV18; perhaps TRBD1 as D (6 bases). The germline V and J ends were trimmed by 3 bases and 8 bases, with 16 bases remaining between them. CDR1 is KGHSH, CDR2 LQKENI, per germline. The CDR3 loop spans 14 amino acids. This chain's CDR3 is CASSPPDRPFEAFF. The DNA for the CDR3 is TGTGCCAGCTCACCCCCGGACAGACCCTTCGAAGCTTTCTTT.

J is TRBJ2-5 and V is TRBV18, with TRBD2 matching 10 bases. CDR3 length: 16 amino acids. In germline, CDR1 is KGHSH, CDR2 LQKENI. J lost 4 bases, V lost 0 bases, and 5 bases had no gene match. The CDR3 DNA is TGTGCCAGCTCACCACCTACACTAGCGGGACTAGAGACCCAGTACTTC. Translating it yields CASSPPTLAGLETQYF.

The chain combines TRBV30 with TRBJ1-5; D remains ambiguous. Germline assignment: CDR1 GTSNPN and CDR2 SVGIG (reference sequence). This CDR3 has 13 residues. V was shortened by 5 bases and J by 0 bases, with 8 bases between the two germline ends. DNA of the CDR3: TGTGCCTGGGAGCGGGATAGCAATCAGCCCCAGCATTTT. Protein: CAWERDSNQPQHF.

This clone has more than one count but fewer than ten. This sequence joins TRBV24-1 and TRBJ2-7; unclear D gene. V shed 4 bases and J shed 1 base, with 4 bases lying between them. Germline lookup yields CDR1 KGHDR and CDR2 SFDVKD. The CDR3 loop spans 12 amino acids. CDR3 protein: CATSELSYEQYF. CDR3 nucleotides: TGTGCCACCAGTGAGCTATCCTACGAGCAGTACTTC.

This chain uses TRBV29-1 with TRBJ2-1; 9 bases align to TRBD1. The CDR3 is 15 residues long. V lost 2 bases, J lost 4 bases, and 6 bases stayed unmatched. Germline V gene lookup returns CDR1 SQVTM and CDR2 ANQGSEA. In DNA, the CDR3 is TGCAGCGTTGAAAGTTTAGGACAGGGGTACAATGAGCAGTTCTTC. The encoded protein is CSVESLGQGYNEQFF.

This sequence joins TRBV7-9 and TRBJ2-1; no firm D call. The CDR3 is made up of 12 amino acids. Germline V gene sequence: CDR1 SEHNR, CDR2 FQNEAQ (reference sequence). The V gene lost 1 base and the J gene lost 6 bases, with 4 bases spanning the gap. For the CDR3, the DNA is TGTGCCAGCAGCTTAGGGAGCAATGAGCAGTTCTTC. Amino acids: CASSLGSNEQFF. Supplemented by reference TRBV7-9 and TRBJ2-1, the full variable domain reads DTGVSQNPRHKITKRGQNVTFRCDPISEHNRLYWYRQTLGQGPEFLTYFQNEAQLEKSRLLSDRFSAERPKGSFSTLEIQRTEQGDSAMYLCASSLGSNEQFFGPGTRLTVL.

The chain joins TRBV6-5 to TRBJ2-7; possible D gene TRBD1, 5 bases. The CDR3 contains 15 residues. V was trimmed by 4 bases and J by 1 base, leaving 14 bases between them. The germline gives CDR1 MNHEY, CDR2 SVGAGI. This CDR3 is CASSSGQANSYEQYF. CDR3 coding DNA: TGTGCCAGCAGTTCAGGGCAGGCCAATTCCTACGAGCAGTACTTC.

The rearrangement links TRBV19 to TRBJ2-1; 9 bases are shared with TRBD1. Germline V gives CDR1 LNHDA, CDR2 SQIVND (reference sequence). This CDR3 contains 16 residues. V gave up 0 bases and J gave up 7 bases; unmatched junction bases: 7. This chain's CDR3 is CASSIDPGQGANEQFF. The CDR3, as DNA: TGTGCCAGTAGTATAGATCCGGGACAGGGTGCAAATGAGCAGTTCTTC.

The chain combines TRBV30 with TRBJ2-2; 7 bases are shared with TRBD2. The CDR3 is made up of 15 amino acids. Germline loops: CDR1 GTSNPN, CDR2 SVGIG (reference sequence). V shed 2 bases and J 9 bases; nucleotides not matched to a gene: 12. DNA for the CDR3: TGTGCCTGGAGTTCCGGGACTACCTTCCTCCGGGAGCTGTTTTTT. Translated: CAWSSGTTFLRELFF.

This chain joins TRBV15 and TRBJ2-7; weak D call: TRBD1 (5 bases). V gave up 5 bases and J gave up 1 base, with 12 bases separating them. In germline, CDR1 is LNHNV, CDR2 YYDKDF (reference sequence). The CDR3 is made up of 14 amino acids. CDR3 DNA: TGTGCCACCAGCGTAAACAGGCTTTCCTACGAGCAGTACTTC. Translated, it gives CATSVNRLSYEQYF. The whole variable domain, remainder taken from reference TRBV15 and TRBJ2-7, is DAMVIQNPRYQVTQFGKPVTLSCSQTLNHNVMYWYQQKSSQAPKLLFHYYDKDFNNEADTPDNFQSRRPNTSFCFLDIRSPGLGDTAMYLCATSVNRLSYEQYFGPGTRLTVT.